A selection of T cell receptor beta chains follows, all from one sample in a study of control samples from healthy donors and cancer patients. Profiled with immunoSEQ multiplex PCR; TCRdb holds only in-frame clones, not every one. The sample consists of 55,000 to 90,000 clones, over 70% of them appearing once. Input material: blood. Receptor source: a man in his forties or fifties in good health. Each CDR3 is given with its conserved first and last residue.

j_call: TRBJ1-6
v_call: TRBV7-9
cdr3_aa: CASGTGQGARSPLHF

j_call: TRBJ2-3
v_call: TRBV21-1
cdr3_aa: CASSKALADTDTQYF

j_call: TRBJ1-5
v_call: TRBV19
cdr3_aa: CASSMTPGPQHF

j_call: TRBJ2-7
v_call: TRBV6-2/TRBV6-3
cdr3_aa: CASSYRLAGRVSYEQYF

j_call: TRBJ1-2
v_call: TRBV11-2
cdr3_aa: CASSTKPTNYGYTF

j_call: TRBJ2-3
v_call: TRBV29-1
cdr3_aa: CSVRTGRERTQYF

j_call: TRBJ1-3
v_call: TRBV18
cdr3_aa: CASSPIATTSVTGNTIYF

j_call: TRBJ2-7
v_call: TRBV4-3
cdr3_aa: CASSHRQGGGYEQYF

j_call: TRBJ1-6
v_call: TRBV24-1
cdr3_aa: CATSGGPNSPLHF

j_call: TRBJ1-1
v_call: TRBV5-4
cdr3_aa: CASNDPQGQGNRKAFF

j_call: TRBJ2-7
v_call: TRBV5-1
cdr3_aa: CASSWAGPNEQYF

j_call: TRBJ1-1
v_call: TRBV3-1/TRBV3-2
cdr3_aa: CASSRGQGNTEAFF

j_call: TRBJ2-1
v_call: TRBV11-3
cdr3_aa: CASSLGLASSSGTYLQFF

j_call: TRBJ1-5
v_call: TRBV4-2
cdr3_aa: CASSHPEKNQPQHF

j_call: TRBJ2-3
v_call: TRBV4-3
cdr3_aa: CASSQDTGTDTQYF

j_call: TRBJ2-5
v_call: TRBV27
cdr3_aa: CASSLRASGGGYWETQYF

j_call: TRBJ1-4
v_call: TRBV28
cdr3_aa: CASSPQGTLRKLFF

j_call: TRBJ2-5
v_call: TRBV5-1
cdr3_aa: CASSLDGSSGQETQYF

j_call: TRBJ1-2
v_call: TRBV7-2
cdr3_aa: CASSLYLGTGGPTTF

j_call: TRBJ2-7
v_call: TRBV4-3
cdr3_aa: CASSHLIPTESLLYEQYF

j_call: TRBJ1-5
v_call: TRBV7-6
cdr3_aa: CASSERQGNQPQHF

j_call: TRBJ1-4
v_call: TRBV11-2
cdr3_aa: CASSRLGGTGYEKLFF